This entry lists 18 T cell receptor beta chains sequenced from one sample in a study of identifying expanded T cells in peripheral blood. TCRdb's copy holds only in-frame clones and misses some; the assay was immunoSEQ multiplex PCR. In the table there are under 90,000 clones, 89% of which are singletons. Input material: blood. These receptors all come from a person between 18 and 69 years old in good health.

V is TRBV5-1 and J is TRBJ2-1; a weak D match, TRBD2 (7 bases). The CDR3 extends over 15 amino acids. Germline assignment: CDR1 SGHRS and CDR2 YFSETQ. V was clipped by 6 bases and J by 7 bases, with 20 bases between them. CDR3: CASMWVGGQGNEQFF. The CDR3 DNA follows: TGCGCCAGCATGTGGGTGGGGGGGCAAGGTAATGAGCAGTTCTTC.

This clone was seen a handful of times. This chain connects TRBV10-2 to TRBJ1-1, with D unclear. CDR1 is WSHSY, CDR2 SAAADI, per germline. V shed 7 bases and J shed 2 bases, with 11 bases lying between them. This CDR3 comprises 13 residues. CDR3 residues: CASKPSGNTEAFF. CDR3 sequence (DNA): TGCGCCAGCAAACCGAGTGGAAACACTGAAGCTTTCTTT.

The chain combines TRBV7-3 with TRBJ2-3; possible D gene TRBD2, 5 bases. Germline CDR1 reads SGHTA; CDR2 reads FQGTGA. The CDR3 has 20 amino acids. Deletions cut 1 base from V and 0 bases from J, with 23 bases between. The CDR3: CASSLKGGHIQSSSTDTQYF. CDR3 nucleotide sequence: TGTGCCAGCAGCTTAAAGGGCGGGCACATCCAGAGTTCTAGCACAGATACGCAGTATTTT. Together with reference TRBV7-3 and TRBJ2-3, the CDR3 gives the full variable domain: GAGVSQTPSNKVTEKGKYVELRCDPISGHTALYWYRQSLGQGPEFLIYFQGTGAADDSGLPNDRFFAVRPEGSVSTLKIQRTERGDSAVYLCASSLKGGHIQSSSTDTQYFGPGTRLTVL.

This chain joins TRBV2 and TRBJ2-3; TRBD2 aligns across 14 bases. V shed 6 bases, J shed 6 bases, and the junction held 2 bases outside the gene matches. This CDR3 has 14 amino acids. Germline V lookup: CDR1 SNHLY, CDR2 FYNNEI. CDR3 nucleotide sequence: TGTGCCAGCAGAAGACTAGCGGGAGGGGATACGCAGTATTTT. Translating it yields CASRRLAGGDTQYF.

CDR3 nucleotides: TGTGCCAGCAGTTTCCTAGCGGGGGCCATTACCGGGGAGCTGTTTTTT. This translates into CASSFLAGAITGELFF. The V call is TRBV6-5, the J call TRBJ2-2; 10 nucleotides align to TRBD2. This CDR3 contains 16 residues. The V segment lost 4 bases and the J segment 5 bases; nucleotides outside the gene matches: 7. CDR1 is MNHEY, CDR2 SVGAGI, per germline.

The chain recombines TRBV19 with TRBJ1-1; D remains ambiguous. V lost 5 bases to trimming and J lost 4 bases, with 8 bases between them. Germline loops: CDR1 LNHDA, CDR2 SQIVND (reference sequence). This CDR3 has 12 amino acids. CDR3 region: CASSPSSTEAFF. Written as DNA, the CDR3 is TGTGCCAGTAGTCCATCATCCACTGAAGCTTTCTTT.

V usage is TRBV6-5 and J usage is TRBJ2-7, with 8 nucleotides matching TRBD1. The germline V gene has CDR1 MNHEY and CDR2 SVGAGI. The CDR3 loop spans 14 amino acids. Trimming removed 2 bases from V and 7 bases from J; junction bases left unmatched: 7. Here the CDR3 reads CASSYDPRGREQYF. The CDR3 DNA is TGTGCCAGCAGTTACGACCCCAGGGGGCGAGAGCAGTACTTC.

The chain employs TRBV29-1 and TRBJ1-2; D possibly corresponds to TRBD1 (5 bases). Germline V gives CDR1 SQVTM, CDR2 ANQGSEA. The length of the CDR3 is 13 residues. Trimming stripped 7 bases from V and 6 bases from J, with 18 bases between. The CDR3 spells CSAETQGGDGYTF. The CDR3 DNA sequence: TGCAGCGCCGAAACTCAGGGAGGAGATGGCTACACCTTC.

J is TRBJ1-2 and V is TRBV28; tentative D call: TRBD1 (5 bases). The CDR3 contains 13 residues. The V gene's germline CDR1 is MDHEN and CDR2 SYDVKM. V dropped 4 bases and J dropped 6 bases, with 12 bases sitting between them. CDR3 nucleotides: TGTGCCAGCAGTTCCCCAGGGCGTCATGGCTACACCTTC. It codes for CASSSPGRHGYTF.

The genes are TRBV6-6 and TRBJ2-1; 13 bases match TRBD2. CDR1 is MNHNY, CDR2 SVGAGI, per germline (reference sequence). The CDR3 runs 15 residues. The V segment lost 7 bases and the J segment 8 bases; nucleotides outside the gene matches: 8. The CDR3 is CASTTGLAGQDEQFF. In DNA form, the CDR3 reads TGTGCCAGCACTACGGGACTAGCGGGACAGGATGAGCAGTTCTTC.

J is TRBJ2-2 and V is TRBV4-1; D possibly corresponds to TRBD1 (6 bases). The CDR3 length is 16 residues. From germline, CDR1 is MGHRA and CDR2 YSYEKL. Trimming shortened V by 3 bases and J by 1 base, and 12 bases separated the two germline ends. Here the CDR3 DNA reads TGCGCCAGCAGCCACCGACAGGTCGGGAACACCGGGGAGCTGTTTTTT. Protein: CASSHRQVGNTGELFF.

The V gene is TRBV11-2, the J gene TRBJ1-3; D is ambiguous. V lost 1 base and J 0 bases, leaving 7 bases between the germline ends. The CDR3 runs 15 residues. The germline V gene encodes CDR1 SGHAT and CDR2 FQNNGV. CDR3: CASSLGVSSGNTIYF. The CDR3 DNA is TGTGCCAGCAGCTTAGGAGTGAGCTCTGGAAACACCATATATTTT.

The DNA for the CDR3 is TGCGCCAGCAGCCAAGATACGAGTCGGGCTGAAGCTTTCTTT. The encoded protein is CASSQDTSRAEAFF. The chain has TRBV4-3 and TRBJ1-1; D uncertain. Germline values: CDR1 LGHNA, CDR2 YSLEER. The CDR3 has 14 residues. V gave up 0 bases and J gave up 6 bases, with 11 bases separating them.

The rearrangement links TRBV5-6 to TRBJ2-7; D might be TRBD1 (6 bases). V was shortened by 4 bases and J by 2 bases, with 16 bases between the two germline ends. CDR1 and CDR2 (germline): SGHDT, YYEEEE. The CDR3 consists of 15 residues. Here the CDR3 DNA reads TGTGCCAGCAGCCGAGACAGGTGGCAAGCCTACGAGCAGTACTTC. It yields the protein CASSRDRWQAYEQYF.

The chain carries TRBV5-4 and TRBJ2-3; perhaps D is TRBD1 or TRBD2 (5 bases each). CDR1 and CDR2 from the germline V gene are SGHNT and YYREEE (reference sequence). V gave up 9 bases and J gave up 0 bases, with 14 bases separating them. CDR3 length: 14 residues. Here the CDR3 reads CAINRDQSTDTQYF. CDR3 in DNA: TGTGCCATCAACCGGGACCAGAGCACAGATACGCAGTATTTT.

The chain has TRBV10-3 and TRBJ2-1; 11 nucleotides agree with TRBD2. CDR3 length equals 14 residues. Looked up from germline, CDR1 is ENHRY and CDR2 is SYGVKD. The trim removed 7 bases at V and 5 bases at J, leaving 4 bases unmatched. CDR3 sequence: CAIKTGLADNEQFF. The CDR3 coding sequence is TGTGCCATCAAAACGGGACTAGCGGACAATGAGCAGTTCTTC.

Note on this clone: At one end, the junction sequence differs from germline, possibly due to a read error. The chain has TRBV6-5 and TRBJ2-1, with no clear D. The germline gives CDR1 MNHEY, CDR2 SVGAGI. The CDR3 loop spans 12 amino acids. As DNA, the CDR3 is TGTGCCATCAGTGAGATTGTCAATGAGCAGTTCTTC. It codes for CAISEIVNEQFF.

The V and J genes are TRBV7-2 and TRBJ2-7, with 7 bases fitting TRBD2. The germline V gene encodes CDR1 SGHTA and CDR2 FQGNSA. V shed 5 bases and J 5 bases; nucleotides not matched to a gene: 9. This CDR3 is 14 amino acids long. DNA of the CDR3: TGTGCCAGCAGCCCCATTGCGGGAGTTAACGAGCAGTACTTC. It specifies CASSPIAGVNEQYF.